This TCR beta chain was profiled in a study of blood T cell repertoires in COVID-19. The germline gives CDR1 MRHNA, CDR2 SNTAGT. Trimming removed 6 bases at V and 4 bases at J, with 12 bases between. CDR3 length equals 14 residues. This clone has more than one count but fewer than ten. Original data processing: From reference gene primer amplification, estimates of nucleated cell counts were derived. Repertoires were generated with immunoSEQ multiplex PCR, while TCRdb's copy carries only in-frame clones and drops some. V and J calls and clone size are given by that table; D and trimming were obtained from the DNA. In the table there are approximately 340,000 clones, more than 85% of which are singletons.

Specimen: PBMCs or T cells enriched from blood (not recorded which). This receptor was identified in a woman between 40 and 55 years old who had been exposed to COVID-19. The chain is built from TRBV6-4 and TRBJ2-2; D is perhaps TRBD2 (5 bases). CDR3 in amino acids: CASSVHTSTGELFF. In DNA form, the CDR3 reads TGTGCCAGCAGCGTGCATACTAGCACCGGGGAGCTGTTTTTT.